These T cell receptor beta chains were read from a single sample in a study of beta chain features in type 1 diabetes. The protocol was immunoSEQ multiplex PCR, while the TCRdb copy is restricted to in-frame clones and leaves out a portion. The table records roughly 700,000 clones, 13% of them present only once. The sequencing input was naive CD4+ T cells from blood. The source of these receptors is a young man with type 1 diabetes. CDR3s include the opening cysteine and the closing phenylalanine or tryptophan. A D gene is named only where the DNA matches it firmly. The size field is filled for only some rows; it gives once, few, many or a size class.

CASSGGGTEAFF	TRBJ1-1	.	TRBV25-1	12	.
CASSLMRDGKNSPLHF	TRBJ1-6	.	TRBV13	16	.
CASSRLAGGPYEQFF	TRBJ2-1	.	TRBV2	15	TRBD2
CASSSDSNYGYTF	TRBJ1-2	.	TRBV5-1	13	.
CASSEAGRTGYGYTF	TRBJ1-2	few	TRBV2	15	TRBD1
CASSSGTGSGANVLTF	TRBJ2-6	few	TRBV5-1	16	TRBD1
CAISERLASSYEQYF	TRBJ2-7	.	TRBV10-3	15	.
CASTPQGGVGTFF	TRBJ1-1	.	TRBV25-1	13	TRBD1
CASSEGGNSPLHF	TRBJ1-6	few	TRBV2	13	.
CASSSPGGNQPQHF	TRBJ1-5	.	TRBV7-2	14	.
CASSLTVSYEQYF	TRBJ2-7	.	TRBV5-1	13	.
CASSPFLGSGEFGQPQHF	TRBJ1-5	.	TRBV18	18	.
CASSLTPDRGKTQYF	TRBJ2-5	.	TRBV28	15	TRBD1
CASRTSGVSYNEQFF	TRBJ2-1	few	TRBV5-4	15	TRBD2
CASSVSLKDTQYF	TRBJ2-3	.	TRBV9	13	.
CASNTGESNQPQHF	TRBJ1-5	.	TRBV28	14	TRBD1
CASSDSLGYSDTGELFF	TRBJ2-2	few	TRBV2	17	.
CASSVAEYNSPLHF	TRBJ1-6	.	TRBV9	14	.
CASSMTGDRYEQYF	TRBJ2-7	.	TRBV28	14	TRBD1
CSVETGFETQYF	TRBJ2-5	.	TRBV29-1	12	TRBD1
CASSGTDNSPLHF	TRBJ1-6	.	TRBV7-3	13	TRBD1
CASSDTGGGQFF	TRBJ2-1	few	TRBV7-2	12	.
CSVEGPGRGGRDTQYF	TRBJ2-3	few	TRBV29-1	16	TRBD2
CALAGRHSSYEQYF	TRBJ2-7	.	TRBV30	14	.
CASSFGRGQETQYF	TRBJ2-5	few	TRBV5-6	14	.
CASRVKGDYTF	TRBJ1-2	few	TRBV5-6	11	.
CASSLTDPGDTQYF	TRBJ2-3	.	TRBV5-1	14	.